This T cell receptor beta chain was recovered during a study of identical twins. Whole-study results and caveats: Analyses of zero insertions could be partly confounded by invariant MAIT and iNKT cells. Surplus twin overlap in beta out-of-frame sequences was less pronounced. Conclusions leaned on cross-sectional statistical analysis and did not track the same donors over time.

One entry per CDR3 protein results from TCRdb running MiXCR on the 5' RACE reads. The sample contains a few hundred thousand distinct CDR3 sequences, 9% to 15% of which appear only once. All of the donors were Caucasians in good health. V lost 4 bases to trimming and J lost 8 bases; unmatched junction nucleotides: 1. The CDR3 is 13 residues long. Germline CDR1 and CDR2: SGHTA and FQGTGA. In its sample, this clonotype was seen a few times. What it binds is not known. These data also featured in a second study, about yellow fever vaccine responses in identical twins.

This rearrangement joins TRBV7-3 to TRBJ2-1, with TRBD1 matching 11 bases. Sequencing was performed on CD8+ T cells sorted from blood. The TCR comes from a woman aged 18 to 35 in good health. CDR3 residues: CASSWGQGDEQFF. CDR3 in DNA: TGTGCCAGCAGCTGGGGACAGGGGGATGAGCAGTTCTTC.